This TCR beta chain was sequenced during a study of OX40 agonist ivuxolimab in advanced cancers. The overall study: Ivuxolimab was administered intravenously to patients at 0.01 to 10 mg/kg every 2 weeks. A history of anti-PD-1, anti-PD-L1 or anti-CTLA-4 therapy was acceptable, and approximately 40% had some.

This clone was observed a single time. The V segment lost 4 bases and the J segment 8 bases; nucleotides outside the gene matches: 12. The CDR3 spans 16 residues. The germline V gene encodes CDR1 SGHDT and CDR2 YYEEEE. Sequencing was performed with immunoSEQ multiplex PCR; in TCRdb, only in-frame clones are kept and a portion is missing. The sample shows 42,000 or so clones, approximately 90% of them seen only once. This rearrangement joins TRBV5-6 to TRBJ2-3; 11 positions agree with TRBD2. Material: CD4+ or CD8+ T cells sorted from blood, obtained in a trial of the OX40 agonist ivuxolimab. This clonotype was obtained from an adult with an advanced solid tumor such as melanoma, head and neck, liver or kidney cancer. The chain's CDR3 is CASSPLAGGRRGTQYF. The DNA of the CDR3 is TGTGCCAGCAGCCCTCTAGCGGGAGGTCGGAGGGGTACGCAGTATTTT.